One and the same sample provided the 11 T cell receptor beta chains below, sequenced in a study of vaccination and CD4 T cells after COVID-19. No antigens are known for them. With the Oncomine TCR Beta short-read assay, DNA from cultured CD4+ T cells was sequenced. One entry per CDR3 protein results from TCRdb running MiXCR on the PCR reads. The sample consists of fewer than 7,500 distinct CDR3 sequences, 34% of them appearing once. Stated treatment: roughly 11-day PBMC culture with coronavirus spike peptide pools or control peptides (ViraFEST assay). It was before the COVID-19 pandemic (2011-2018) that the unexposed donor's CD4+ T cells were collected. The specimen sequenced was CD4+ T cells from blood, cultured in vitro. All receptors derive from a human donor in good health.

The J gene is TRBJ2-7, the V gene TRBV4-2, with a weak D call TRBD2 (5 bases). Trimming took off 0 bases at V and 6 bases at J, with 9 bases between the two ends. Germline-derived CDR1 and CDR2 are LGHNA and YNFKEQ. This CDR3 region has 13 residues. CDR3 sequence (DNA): TGTGCCAGCAGCCAAGATTCACGGGGCGAGCAGTACTTC. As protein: CASSQDSRGEQYF.

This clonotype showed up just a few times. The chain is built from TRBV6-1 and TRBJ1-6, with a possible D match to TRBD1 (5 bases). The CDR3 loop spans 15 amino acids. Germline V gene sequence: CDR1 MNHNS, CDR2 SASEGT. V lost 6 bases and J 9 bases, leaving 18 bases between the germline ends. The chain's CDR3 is CASRPPEGISSPLHF. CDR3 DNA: TGTGCCAGCAGGCCCCCCGAGGGGATCAGTTCACCCCTCCACTTT.

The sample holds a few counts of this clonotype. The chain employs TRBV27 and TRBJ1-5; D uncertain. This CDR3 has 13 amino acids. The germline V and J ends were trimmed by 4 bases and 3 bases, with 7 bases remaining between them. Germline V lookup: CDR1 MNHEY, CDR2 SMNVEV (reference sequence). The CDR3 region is CASSWKINQPQHF. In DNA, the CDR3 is TGTGCCAGCAGTTGGAAAATCAATCAGCCCCAGCATTTT.

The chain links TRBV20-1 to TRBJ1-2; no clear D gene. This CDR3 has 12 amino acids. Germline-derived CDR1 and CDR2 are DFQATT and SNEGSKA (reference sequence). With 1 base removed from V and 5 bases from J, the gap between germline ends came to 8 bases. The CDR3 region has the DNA TGCAGTGCTAGAGGCCCGAGGTATGGCTACACCTTC. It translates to CSARGPRYGYTF.

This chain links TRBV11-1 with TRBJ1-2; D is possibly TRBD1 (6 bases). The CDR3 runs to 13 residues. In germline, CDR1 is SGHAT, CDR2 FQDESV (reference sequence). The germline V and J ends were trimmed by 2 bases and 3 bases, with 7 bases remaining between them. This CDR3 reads CASSLQGHYGYTF. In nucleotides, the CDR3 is TGTGCCAGCAGCTTACAGGGGCACTATGGCTACACCTTC.

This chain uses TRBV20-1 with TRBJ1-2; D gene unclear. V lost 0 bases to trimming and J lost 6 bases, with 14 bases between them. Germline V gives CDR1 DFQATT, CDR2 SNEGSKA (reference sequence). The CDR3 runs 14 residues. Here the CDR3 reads CSARDSRDTHGYTF. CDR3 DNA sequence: TGCAGTGCTAGAGATAGTCGAGACACCCATGGCTACACCTTC.

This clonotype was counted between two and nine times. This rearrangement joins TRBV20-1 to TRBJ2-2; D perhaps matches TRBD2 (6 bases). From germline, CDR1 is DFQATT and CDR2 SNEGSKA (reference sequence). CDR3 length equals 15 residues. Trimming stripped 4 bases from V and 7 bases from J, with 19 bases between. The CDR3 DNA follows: TGCAGTGCTACCGTCCCTGGCGGGGCAGACGGGGAGCTGTTTTTT. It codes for CSATVPGGADGELFF.

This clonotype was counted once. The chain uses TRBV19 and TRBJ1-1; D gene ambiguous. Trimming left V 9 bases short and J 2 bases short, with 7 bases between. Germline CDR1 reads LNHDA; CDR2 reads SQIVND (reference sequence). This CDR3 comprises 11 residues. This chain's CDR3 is CASPSNTEAFF. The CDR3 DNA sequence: TGTGCCAGCCCCAGCAACACTGAAGCTTTCTTT.

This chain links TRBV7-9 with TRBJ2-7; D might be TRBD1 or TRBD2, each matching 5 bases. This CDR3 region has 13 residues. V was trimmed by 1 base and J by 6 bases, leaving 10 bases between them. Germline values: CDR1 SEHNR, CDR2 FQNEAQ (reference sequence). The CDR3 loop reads CASSLGVGAEQYF. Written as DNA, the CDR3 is TGTGCCAGCAGCTTAGGGGTCGGGGCCGAGCAGTACTTC.

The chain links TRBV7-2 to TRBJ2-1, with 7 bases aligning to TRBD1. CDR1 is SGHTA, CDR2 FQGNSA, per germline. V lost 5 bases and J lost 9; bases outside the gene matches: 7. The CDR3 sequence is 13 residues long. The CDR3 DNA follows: TGTGCCAGCAGCCGACAGGGTGGGAGTGAGCAGTTCTTC. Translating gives CASSRQGGSEQFF.

This CDR3 is CASSAGTGLNTEAFF. CDR3 nucleotide sequence: TGTGCCAGCAGCGCCGGGACAGGGCTGAACACTGAAGCTTTCTTT. The V call is TRBV25-1, the J call TRBJ1-1; 9 bases match TRBD1. Trimming at V came to 6 bases and at J to 0 bases, leaving 5 bases not matched to a gene. This CDR3 spans 15 amino acids. CDR1 MGHDK and CDR2 SYGVNS come from the germline V gene.